One sample yielded the 21 T cell receptor beta chains listed below, sequenced in a study of beta chain features in type 1 diabetes (dated by TCRdb to the late 2010s). The library was built by means of the immunoSEQ multiplex PCR assay. The High Capacity cDNA Reverse Transcription Kit was used to reverse transcribe all of the isolated RNA, meaning that expressed TCRB transcripts were what got sequenced. Held by TCRdb, this immuneACCESS table contains in-frame sequences only and omits some clones. Under half of the omission traces to an unresolved V gene where checked; the cause of the rest is unknown. The sample has 240,000 or so clones on record, under 70% of them singletons. The ten largest clonotypes hold about 0.05% of the sample. Sequencing was performed on naive CD4+ T cells from blood. According to the study, the label for this sample's cell subset or site signals: true naive CD4+ T cells. The receptor set was obtained from a young man in good health.

The chain links TRBV13 to TRBJ1-1, with D possibly being TRBD1 (5 bases). V was pared by 5 bases and J by 5 bases, with 12 bases between. From germline, CDR1 is PRHDT and CDR2 FYEKMQ (reference sequence). The CDR3 runs to 13 residues. CDR3 region: CASSPGGVTEAFF. The CDR3 DNA reads as TGTGCCAGCAGCCCCGGGGGGGTTACTGAAGCTTTCTTT.

V gene TRBV6-6 combines with J gene TRBJ2-1; D unclear. The germline V gene has CDR1 MNHNY and CDR2 SVGAGI (reference sequence). The V end was cut by 10 bases, the J end by 6 bases, with 10 bases between. This CDR3 has 11 amino acids. DNA of the CDR3: TGTGCCACCTTTATGTTCAATGAGCAGTTCTTC. Protein: CATFMFNEQFF.

This chain connects TRBV7-8 to TRBJ2-7; D assignment may be TRBD1 or TRBD2 (6 bases each). V lost 5 bases, J lost 7 bases, and 9 bases lay in between. This CDR3 has 11 residues. Germline V gene sequence: CDR1 SGHVS, CDR2 FQNEAQ. As DNA, the CDR3 is TGTGCCAGCAGCCAAGGGGGGGAGCAGTACTTC. As protein: CASSQGGEQYF.

In its sample, this clone was seen a few times. The chain uses TRBV5-4 and TRBJ2-1; D is undetermined. Trimming pared 0 bases from V and 9 bases from J, leaving 13 bases between. CDR3 size: 14 residues. Germline values: CDR1 SGHNT, CDR2 YYREEE (reference sequence). This CDR3 reads CASSLGGLNGEQFF. CDR3 coding DNA: TGTGCCAGCAGCTTGGGGGGATTGAACGGTGAGCAGTTCTTC.

This chain links TRBV27 with TRBJ2-1; D remains unclear. In germline, CDR1 is MNHEY, CDR2 SMNVEV (reference sequence). The CDR3 length is 16 residues. Trimming took 4 bases from V and 0 from J, leaving 13 bases between them. The CDR3 DNA sequence: TGTGCCAGCAGTTCGCCTGACGCAAGCTCCTACAATGAGCAGTTCTTC. The encoded protein is CASSSPDASSYNEQFF.

The chain recombines TRBV4-2 with TRBJ1-1; D gene ambiguous. Per the germline V gene, CDR1 is LGHNA and CDR2 is YNFKEQ. Trimming removed 0 bases at V and 0 bases at J, with 5 bases between. The CDR3 runs to 14 residues. CDR3 DNA: TGTGCCAGCAGCCAAGAGGCCCTGAACACTGAAGCTTTCTTT. Its protein is CASSQEALNTEAFF.

The table lists this clone with a few counts. The CDR3: CASSATGERAEQYF. The CDR3 DNA follows: TGTGCCAGCAGTGCTACAGGGGAGAGGGCCGAGCAGTACTTC. The chain links TRBV2 to TRBJ2-7; TRBD1 matches at 7 bases. Germline assignment: CDR1 SNHLY and CDR2 FYNNEI. Unmatched junction bases numbered 9, after V lost 4 bases and J lost 6 bases. The CDR3 contains 14 residues.

This clone was seen a single time. Distinct nucleotide sequences in the sample also encode this CDR3. The V and J genes are TRBV20-1 and TRBJ2-1; no clear D gene. Trimming removed 0 bases from V and 8 bases from J, with 5 bases in between. Germline CDR1 DFQATT, CDR2 SNEGSKA (reference sequence). This CDR3 is 11 amino acids long. In nucleotides, the CDR3 is TGCAGTGCTAGAGACGGCGATGAGCAGTTCTTC. Its protein product is CSARDGDEQFF.

J is TRBJ2-1 and V is TRBV7-2; 7 positions match TRBD1. V was clipped by 9 bases and J by 5 bases; unmatched bases: 10. The length of the CDR3 is 14 residues. CDR1 is SGHTA and CDR2 is FQGNSA in the germline V gene. CDR3 in DNA: TGTGCCAGTGGAACGGACAGGACAAACAATGAGCAGTTCTTC. Its protein product is CASGTDRTNNEQFF.

The J gene is TRBJ2-2, the V gene TRBV2, with 7 bases matching TRBD2. V gave up 2 bases and J gave up 1 base; unmatched junction bases: 1. CDR3 length equals 15 residues. CDR1 is SNHLY and CDR2 is FYNNEI in the germline V gene. CDR3 DNA sequence: TGTGCCAGCAGTGAACCTAGCGGGAACACCGGGGAGCTGTTTTTT. It yields the protein CASSEPSGNTGELFF.

The chain has TRBV2 and TRBJ2-4, with a weak D call TRBD2 (5 bases). Germline assignment: CDR1 SNHLY and CDR2 FYNNEI. Trimming left V 6 bases short and J 2 bases short, with 17 bases between. CDR3 length: 16 amino acids. The chain's CDR3 is CASSGPVGGTKNIQYF. The CDR3 nucleotides read TGTGCCAGCAGCGGACCGGTCGGAGGTACCAAAAACATTCAGTACTTC.

The CDR3 loop reads CASSPGTGTYQETQYF. DNA for the CDR3: TGTGCCAGCAGTCCAGGGACAGGGACGTACCAAGAGACCCAGTACTTC. This chain uses TRBV25-1 with TRBJ2-5; TRBD1 matches at 9 bases. The CDR3 loop spans 16 amino acids. V shed 5 bases, J shed 0 bases, and the junction held 7 bases outside the gene matches. CDR1 and CDR2 from the germline V gene are MGHDK and SYGVNS. Together with reference TRBV25-1 and TRBJ2-5, the CDR3 gives the full variable domain: EADIYQTPRYLVIGTGKKITLECSQTMGHDKMYWYQQDPGMELHLIHYSYGVNSTEKGDLSSESTVSRIRTEHFPLTLESARPSHTSQYLCASSPGTGTYQETQYFGPGTRLLVL.

The chain carries TRBV7-2 and TRBJ2-2; a possible D gene is TRBD2 (5 bases). This CDR3 spans 15 amino acids. Germline CDR1 is SGHTA and CDR2 is FQGNSA. V was clipped by 0 bases and J by 2 bases, with 7 bases between them. CDR3 sequence (DNA): TGTGCCAGCAGCTTAGCCCCTAGCAACACCGGGGAGCTGTTTTTT. Protein product: CASSLAPSNTGELFF.

The chain carries TRBV6-5 and TRBJ2-5; maybe TRBD2 (7 bases). Germline values: CDR1 MNHEY, CDR2 SVGAGI. Trimming stripped 5 bases from V and 1 base from J, with 8 bases between. The length of the CDR3 is 13 residues. The CDR3 protein is CASSAGAQETQYF. CDR3 nucleotide sequence: TGTGCCAGCAGTGCGGGGGCCCAAGAGACCCAGTACTTC.

The DNA for the CDR3 is TGTGCCAGCAGCTTACGGACAGGTTCCTACGAGCAGTACTTC. This encodes CASSLRTGSYEQYF. V is TRBV9 and J is TRBJ2-7, with 7 bases that match TRBD1. CDR1 SGDLS and CDR2 YYNGEE come from the germline V gene. The V and J ends lost 4 bases and 1 base, in that order; junction bases with no gene match: 5. The CDR3 extends over 14 amino acids.

V is TRBV29-1 and J is TRBJ2-1, with 13 bases aligning to TRBD2. V was clipped by 4 bases and J by 8 bases; unmatched bases: 8. Looked up from germline, CDR1 is SQVTM and CDR2 is ANQGSEA. The CDR3 loop spans 15 amino acids. The chain's CDR3 is CSVAVLAGGGDEQFF. In DNA, the CDR3 is TGCAGCGTTGCTGTACTAGCGGGAGGGGGCGATGAGCAGTTCTTC.

This CDR3 is CASSVGQGLNNEQFF. CDR3 bases: TGTGCCAGCAGCGTAGGACAGGGATTGAACAATGAGCAGTTCTTC. This chain connects TRBV9 to TRBJ2-1; TRBD1 matches 7 bases. The V and J ends lost 0 bases and 5 bases, in that order; junction bases with no gene match: 5. The CDR3 has 15 amino acids. The germline V gene encodes CDR1 SGDLS and CDR2 YYNGEE.

This chain links TRBV7-7 with TRBJ2-2; 7 bases line up with TRBD1. The CDR3 has 14 residues. CDR1 is SSHAT and CDR2 is FNYEAQ in the germline V gene (reference sequence). V lost 6 bases, J lost 4 bases, and 5 bases stayed unmatched. The CDR3 loop reads CASSRDSSTGELFF. CDR3 nucleotides: TGTGCCAGCAGTAGGGACAGCAGCACCGGGGAGCTGTTTTTT. The complete variable domain, with remaining parts taken from reference TRBV7-7 and TRBJ2-2, reads GAGVSQSPRYKVTKRGQDVTLRCDPISSHATLYWYQQALGQGPEFLTYFNYEAQPDKSGLPSDRFSAERPEGSISTLTIQRTEQRDSAMYRCASSRDSSTGELFFGEGSRLTVL.

This clone was found once. The same CDR3 can be traced to other DNA sequences in this sample. The chain is built from TRBV14 and TRBJ2-1; TRBD2 matches at 10 bases. V lost 5 bases and J lost 0; bases outside the gene matches: 1. This CDR3 comprises 15 residues. Germline CDR1 and CDR2: SGHDN and FVKESK. For the CDR3, the DNA is TGTGCCAGCAGCAGGACTAGCGGCTCCTACAATGAGCAGTTCTTC. It is translated as CASSRTSGSYNEQFF.

The gene calls are TRBV10-3 and TRBJ2-7, with 14 bases that match TRBD2. Germline V gene sequence: CDR1 ENHRY, CDR2 SYGVKD. The CDR3 has 16 residues. After removal of 6 bases from V and 2 bases from J, the junction contained 6 bases not matched to a gene. Here the CDR3 DNA reads TGTGCCATCAGGGGACTAGCGGGAGAAAGGGCCTACGAGCAGTACTTC. Protein: CAIRGLAGERAYEQYF.

The rearrangement joins TRBV29-1 to TRBJ2-2; 8 nucleotides line up with TRBD1. The CDR3 has 16 amino acids. Per the germline V gene, CDR1 is SQVTM and CDR2 is ANQGSEA. Losses at the gene ends were 4 bases for V and 5 bases for J; bases not matched to a gene: 12. CDR3 nucleotide sequence: TGCAGCGTTGTGGCTCTAGGACAGGGAGGAACCGGGGAGCTGTTTTTT. Translated, it gives CSVVALGQGGTGELFF.